This T cell receptor beta chain was observed in a study of cytomegalovirus exposure and HLA in healthy donors. Overall study results and limits: A prior analysis recorded that most TCR beta V segments were productive about 87% or about 30% of the time. What TCR beta sequences reportedly achieved was accurate prediction of HLA-A and HLA-B alleles in most subjects. Analysis was carried out at a later point, and it linked a missense DCLRE1C variant to TCR beta V- and J-gene trimming.

The PCR contained 60 Vbeta and 13 Jbeta primers. Measured with immunoSEQ multiplex PCR; TCRdb has only the in-frame clones, and not every one. The sample has about 200,000 clones; approximately 88% are singletons. This clone was seen only once. Its specificity is not known. This CDR3 has 16 residues. Trimming stripped 0 bases from V and 1 base from J, with 11 bases between. Germline V CDR1 and CDR2: LGHNA, YNFKEQ. The sample consisted of PBMCs. This rearrangement joins TRBV4-2 to TRBJ2-3; unclear D gene. The TCR sequence derives from a boy aged 2 to 10 in good health and CMV-seronegative. CDR3 DNA: TGTGCCAGCAGCCAAGAGCGCGCGGCCGGCACAGATACGCAGTATTTT. Encoded protein: CASSQERAAGTDTQYF.